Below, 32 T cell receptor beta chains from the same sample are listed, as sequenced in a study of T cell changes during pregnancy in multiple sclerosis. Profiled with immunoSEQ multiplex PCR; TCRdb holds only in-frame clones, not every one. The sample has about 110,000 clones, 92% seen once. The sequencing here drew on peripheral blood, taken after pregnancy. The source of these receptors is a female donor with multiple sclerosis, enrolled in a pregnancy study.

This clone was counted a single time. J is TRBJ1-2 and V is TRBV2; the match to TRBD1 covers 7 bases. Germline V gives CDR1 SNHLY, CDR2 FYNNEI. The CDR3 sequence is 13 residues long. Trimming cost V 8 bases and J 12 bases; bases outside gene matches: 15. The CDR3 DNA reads TGTGCCAGCGCGGTAGGAGGGGGCCAGGGAGACACCTTC. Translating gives CASAVGGGQGDTF. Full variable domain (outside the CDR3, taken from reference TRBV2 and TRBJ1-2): EPEVTQTPSHQVTQMGQEVILRCVPISNHLYFYWYRQILGQKVEFLVSFYNNEISEKSEIFDDQFSVERPDGSNFTLKIRSTKLEDSAMYFCASAVGGGQGDTFGSGTRLTVV.

The CDR3 is CASSSTPGGDIQYF. In nucleotides, the CDR3 is TGTGCCAGCAGCTCCACGCCCGGGGGGGACATTCAGTACTTC. This chain uses TRBV6-5 with TRBJ2-4; TRBD2 matches 8 bases. Germline CDR1 and CDR2: MNHEY and SVGAGI. The V and J ends lost 6 bases and 8 bases, in that order; junction bases with no gene match: 9. CDR3 size: 14 residues.

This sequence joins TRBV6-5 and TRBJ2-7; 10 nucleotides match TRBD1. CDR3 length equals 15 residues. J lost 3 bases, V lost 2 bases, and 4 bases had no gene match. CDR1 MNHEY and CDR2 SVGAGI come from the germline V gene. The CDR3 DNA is TGTGCCAGCAGTTACGGAGGGACAGGGGTCTACGAGCAGTACTTC. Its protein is CASSYGGTGVYEQYF.

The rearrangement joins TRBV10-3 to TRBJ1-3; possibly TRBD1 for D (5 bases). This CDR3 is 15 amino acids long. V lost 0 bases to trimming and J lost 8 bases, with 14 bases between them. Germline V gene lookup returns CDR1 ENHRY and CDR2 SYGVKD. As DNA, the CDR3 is TGTGCCATCAGTGAGTCGGGGCCCCCGGCGGACACCATATATTTT. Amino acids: CAISESGPPADTIYF.

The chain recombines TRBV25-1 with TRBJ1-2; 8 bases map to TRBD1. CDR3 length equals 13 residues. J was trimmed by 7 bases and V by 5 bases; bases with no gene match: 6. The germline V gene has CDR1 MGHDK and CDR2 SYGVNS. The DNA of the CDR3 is TGTGCCAGCAGTCCGCAGGGGGCGCGTGGCTACACCTTC. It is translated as CASSPQGARGYTF.

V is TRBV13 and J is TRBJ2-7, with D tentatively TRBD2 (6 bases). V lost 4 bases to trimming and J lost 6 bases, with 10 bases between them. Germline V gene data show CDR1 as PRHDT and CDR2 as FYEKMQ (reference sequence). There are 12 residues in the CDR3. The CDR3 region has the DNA TGTGCCAGCAGCTCCCCGGGACTCGAGCAGTACTTC. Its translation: CASSSPGLEQYF.

The CDR3 region has the DNA TGTGCCAGCAGTTACCCAAGGACAGGGGCCTTGCCTAATGAAAAACTGTTTTTT. Its translation: CASSYPRTGALPNEKLFF. The chain joins TRBV6-7 to TRBJ1-4, with TRBD1 identical over 9 bases. TRBV6-7 is annotated as an ORF whose role is uncertain. With 2 bases clipped from V and 3 bases from J, the junction kept 10 bases outside the gene matches. The CDR3 length is 18 residues.

The CDR3 DNA sequence: TGCAGTGCTAGAAGCATCAATGAGCAGTTCTTC. It translates to CSARSINEQFF. This sequence joins TRBV20-1 and TRBJ2-1; D is uncertain. Germline assignment: CDR1 DFQATT and CDR2 SNEGSKA (reference sequence). The CDR3 length is 11 residues. V gave up 2 bases and J gave up 6 bases, with 5 bases separating them.

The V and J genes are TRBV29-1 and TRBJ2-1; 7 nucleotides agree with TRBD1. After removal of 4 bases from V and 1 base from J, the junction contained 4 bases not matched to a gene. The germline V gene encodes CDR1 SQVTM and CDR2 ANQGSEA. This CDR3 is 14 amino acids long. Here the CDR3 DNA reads TGCAGCGTTGCCCGGACAGGTTCCTACAATGAGCAGTTCTTC. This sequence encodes CSVARTGSYNEQFF.

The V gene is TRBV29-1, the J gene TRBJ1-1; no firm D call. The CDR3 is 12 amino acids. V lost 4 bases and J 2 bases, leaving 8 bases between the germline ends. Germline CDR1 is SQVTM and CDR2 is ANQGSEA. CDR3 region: CSVGAANTEAFF. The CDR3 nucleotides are TGCAGCGTTGGGGCAGCAAACACTGAAGCTTTCTTT.

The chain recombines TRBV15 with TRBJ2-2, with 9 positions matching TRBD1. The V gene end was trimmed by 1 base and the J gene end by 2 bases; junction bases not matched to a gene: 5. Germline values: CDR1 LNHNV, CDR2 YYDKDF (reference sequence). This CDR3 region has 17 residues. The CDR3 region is CATSRGGTGINTGELFF. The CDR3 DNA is TGTGCCACCAGCAGAGGGGGGACAGGGATAAACACCGGGGAGCTGTTTTTT.

DNA of the CDR3: TGTGCCAGCAGCTTAAGAGGACAGGGAGGTTCACCCCTCCACTTT. Its translation is CASSLRGQGGSPLHF. The chain is built from TRBV7-2 and TRBJ1-6; 8 bases line up with TRBD1. The CDR3 runs 15 residues. J gave up 9 bases and V 2 bases, and 6 bases lay outside the gene matches. CDR1 and CDR2 (germline): SGHTA, FQGNSA.

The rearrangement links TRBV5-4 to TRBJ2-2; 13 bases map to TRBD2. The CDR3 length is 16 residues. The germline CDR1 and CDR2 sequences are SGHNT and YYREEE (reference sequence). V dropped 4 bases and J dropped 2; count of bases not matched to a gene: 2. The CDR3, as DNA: TGTGCCAGCAGCATGGGACTAGCGGGAAACACCGGGGAGCTGTTTTTT. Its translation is CASSMGLAGNTGELFF.

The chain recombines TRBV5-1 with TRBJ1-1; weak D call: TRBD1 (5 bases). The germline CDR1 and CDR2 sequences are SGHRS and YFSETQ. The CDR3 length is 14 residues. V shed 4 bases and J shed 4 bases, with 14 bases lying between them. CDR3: CASSGGGLGTEAFF. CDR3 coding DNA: TGCGCCAGCAGCGGGGGGGGGTTGGGCACTGAAGCTTTCTTT.

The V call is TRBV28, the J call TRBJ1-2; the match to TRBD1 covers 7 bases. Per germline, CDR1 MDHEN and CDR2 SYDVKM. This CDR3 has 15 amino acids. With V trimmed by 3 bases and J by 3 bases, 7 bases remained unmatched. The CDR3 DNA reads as TGTGCCAGCAGTTTCGGGACAGCTTATGACTATGGCTACACCTTC. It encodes CASSFGTAYDYGYTF.

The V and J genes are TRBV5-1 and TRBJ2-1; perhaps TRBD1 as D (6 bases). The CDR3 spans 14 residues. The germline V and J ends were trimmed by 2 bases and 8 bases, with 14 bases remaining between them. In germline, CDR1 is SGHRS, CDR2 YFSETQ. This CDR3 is CASSFTSSGDEQFF. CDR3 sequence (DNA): TGCGCCAGCAGCTTTACTAGTTCAGGGGATGAGCAGTTCTTC.

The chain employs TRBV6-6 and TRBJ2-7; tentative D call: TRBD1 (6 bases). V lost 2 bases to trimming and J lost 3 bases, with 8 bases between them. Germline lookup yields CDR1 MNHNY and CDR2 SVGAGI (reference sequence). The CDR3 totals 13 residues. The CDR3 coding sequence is TGTGCCAGCAGTTACCAGGGGTTCTACGAGCAGTACTTC. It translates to CASSYQGFYEQYF.

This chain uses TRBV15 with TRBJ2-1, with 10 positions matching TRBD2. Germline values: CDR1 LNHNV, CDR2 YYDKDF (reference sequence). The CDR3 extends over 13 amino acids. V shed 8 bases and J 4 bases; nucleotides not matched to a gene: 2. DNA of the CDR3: TGTGCCACCGGGACTAGCGCTTACAATGAGCAGTTCTTC. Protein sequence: CATGTSAYNEQFF.

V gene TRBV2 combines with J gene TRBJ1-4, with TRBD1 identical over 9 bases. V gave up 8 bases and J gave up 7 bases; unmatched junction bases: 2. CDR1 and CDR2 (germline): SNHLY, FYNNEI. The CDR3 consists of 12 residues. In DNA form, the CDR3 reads TGTGCCAGCGGGACAGGGCGTGAAAAACTGTTTTTT. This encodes CASGTGREKLFF.

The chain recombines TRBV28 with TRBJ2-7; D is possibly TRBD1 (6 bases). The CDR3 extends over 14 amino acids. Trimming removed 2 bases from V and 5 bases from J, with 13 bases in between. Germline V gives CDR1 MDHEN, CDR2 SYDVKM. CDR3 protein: CASSLESKGDEQYF. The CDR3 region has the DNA TGTGCCAGCAGTTTAGAGTCCAAGGGGGACGAGCAGTACTTC.

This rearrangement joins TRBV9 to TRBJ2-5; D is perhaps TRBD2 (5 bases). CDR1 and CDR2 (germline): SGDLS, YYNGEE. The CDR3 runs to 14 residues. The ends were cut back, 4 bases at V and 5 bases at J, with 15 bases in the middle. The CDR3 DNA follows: TGTGCCAGCAGCTTTACCTCCTCGGGGGAGACCCAGTACTTC. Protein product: CASSFTSSGETQYF.

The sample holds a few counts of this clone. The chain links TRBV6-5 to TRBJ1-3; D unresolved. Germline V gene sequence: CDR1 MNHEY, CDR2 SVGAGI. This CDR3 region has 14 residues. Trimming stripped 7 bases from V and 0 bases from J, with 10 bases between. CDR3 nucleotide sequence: TGTGCCAGCACCCTCTCCCTCTCTGGAAACACCATATATTTT. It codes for CASTLSLSGNTIYF.

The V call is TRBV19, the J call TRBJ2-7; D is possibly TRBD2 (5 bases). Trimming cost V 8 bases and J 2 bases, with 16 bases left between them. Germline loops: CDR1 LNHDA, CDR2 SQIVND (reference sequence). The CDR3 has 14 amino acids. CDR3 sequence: CASAPRGFPYEQYF. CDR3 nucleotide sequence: TGTGCCAGTGCCCCCCGGGGTTTTCCCTACGAGCAGTACTTC. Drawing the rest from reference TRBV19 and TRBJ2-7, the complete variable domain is DGGITQSPKYLFRKEGQNVTLSCEQNLNHDAMYWYRQDPGQGLRLIYYSQIVNDFQKGDIAEGYSVSREKKESFPLTVTSAQKNPTAFYLCASAPRGFPYEQYFGPGTRLTVT.

The CDR3 nucleotides read TGTGCCAGCAGAAAGATACAGGGACGGGGAACTGAAGCTTTCTTT. It specifies CASRKIQGRGTEAFF. This rearrangement joins TRBV6-5 to TRBJ1-1; a possible D gene is TRBD1 (6 bases). Deletions cut 6 bases from V and 5 bases from J, with 19 bases between. The germline CDR1 and CDR2 sequences are MNHEY and SVGAGI. This CDR3 is built from 15 residues.

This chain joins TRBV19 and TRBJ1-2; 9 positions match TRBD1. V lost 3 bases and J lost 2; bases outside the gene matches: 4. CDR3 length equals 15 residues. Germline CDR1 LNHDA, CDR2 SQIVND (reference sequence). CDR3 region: CASSIRDRENYGYTF. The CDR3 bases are TGTGCCAGTAGTATTCGGGACAGGGAGAACTATGGCTACACCTTC.

This CDR3 is CASSFQGDNQPQHF. For the CDR3, the DNA is TGTGCCAGCAGCTTTCAGGGGGACAATCAGCCCCAGCATTTT. The V call is TRBV11-2, the J call TRBJ1-5; 7 bases align to TRBD1. Per the germline V gene, CDR1 is SGHAT and CDR2 is FQNNGV. J gave up 3 bases and V 3 bases, and 2 bases lay outside the gene matches. This CDR3 is 14 amino acids long.

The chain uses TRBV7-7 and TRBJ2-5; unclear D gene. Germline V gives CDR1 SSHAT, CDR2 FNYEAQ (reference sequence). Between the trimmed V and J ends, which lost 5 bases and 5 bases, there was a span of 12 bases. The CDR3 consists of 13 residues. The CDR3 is CASSPTTLETQYF. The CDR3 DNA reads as TGTGCCAGCAGCCCTACTACCCTGGAGACCCAGTACTTC.

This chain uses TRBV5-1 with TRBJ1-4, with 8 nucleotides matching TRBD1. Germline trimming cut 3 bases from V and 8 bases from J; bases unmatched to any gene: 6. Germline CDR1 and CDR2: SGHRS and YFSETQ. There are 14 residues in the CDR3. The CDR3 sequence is CASSSQGAGEKLFF. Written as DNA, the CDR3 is TGCGCCAGCAGCTCTCAGGGGGCTGGGGAAAAACTGTTTTTT.

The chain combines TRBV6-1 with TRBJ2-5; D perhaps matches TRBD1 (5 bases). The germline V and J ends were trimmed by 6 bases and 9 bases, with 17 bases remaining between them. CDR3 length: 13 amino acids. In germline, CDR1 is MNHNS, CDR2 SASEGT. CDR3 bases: TGTGCCAGCAGGGTAACCAGGGCCCAGGCCCAGTACTTC. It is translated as CASRVTRAQAQYF.

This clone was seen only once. CDR3: CASSPPARGYDTDTQYF. DNA for the CDR3: TGTGCCAGCAGCCCCCCGGCACGGGGTTATGACACAGATACGCAGTATTTT. The chain recombines TRBV7-9 with TRBJ2-3, with D perhaps TRBD2 (5 bases). Between the trimmed V and J ends, which lost 5 bases and 2 bases, there was a span of 20 bases. This CDR3 is 17 amino acids long. Germline assignment: CDR1 SEHNR and CDR2 FQNEAQ (reference sequence).

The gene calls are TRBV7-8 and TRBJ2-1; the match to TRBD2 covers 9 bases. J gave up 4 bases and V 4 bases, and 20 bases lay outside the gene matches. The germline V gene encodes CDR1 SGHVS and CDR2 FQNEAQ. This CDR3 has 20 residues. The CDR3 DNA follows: TGTGCCAGCAGCTCGCAGACTAGCGGCCAAAGGACCACGGGATACAATGAGCAGTTCTTC. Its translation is CASSSQTSGQRTTGYNEQFF.

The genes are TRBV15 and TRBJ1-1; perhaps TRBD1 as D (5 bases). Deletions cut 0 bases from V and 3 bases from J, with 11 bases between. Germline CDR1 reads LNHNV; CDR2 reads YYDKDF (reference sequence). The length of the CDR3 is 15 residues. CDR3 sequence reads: CATSREIREDTEAFF. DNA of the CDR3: TGTGCCACCAGCAGAGAGATCAGGGAGGACACTGAAGCTTTCTTT.